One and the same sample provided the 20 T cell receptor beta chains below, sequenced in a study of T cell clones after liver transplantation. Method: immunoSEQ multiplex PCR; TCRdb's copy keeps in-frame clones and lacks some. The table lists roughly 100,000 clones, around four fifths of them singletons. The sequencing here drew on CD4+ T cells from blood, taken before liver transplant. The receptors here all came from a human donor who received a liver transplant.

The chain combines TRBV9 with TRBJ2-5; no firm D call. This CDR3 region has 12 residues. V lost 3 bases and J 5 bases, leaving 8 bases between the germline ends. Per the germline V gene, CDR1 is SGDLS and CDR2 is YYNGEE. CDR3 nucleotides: TGTGCCAGCAGCGAGGACCTCGAGACCCAGTACTTC. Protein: CASSEDLETQYF.

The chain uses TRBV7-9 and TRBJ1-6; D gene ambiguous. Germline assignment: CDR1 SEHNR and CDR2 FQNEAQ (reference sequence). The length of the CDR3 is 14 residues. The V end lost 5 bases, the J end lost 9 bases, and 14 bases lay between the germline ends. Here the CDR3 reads CASSDRHLSSPLHF. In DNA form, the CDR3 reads TGTGCCAGCAGCGATAGACATCTTAGTTCACCCCTCCACTTT.

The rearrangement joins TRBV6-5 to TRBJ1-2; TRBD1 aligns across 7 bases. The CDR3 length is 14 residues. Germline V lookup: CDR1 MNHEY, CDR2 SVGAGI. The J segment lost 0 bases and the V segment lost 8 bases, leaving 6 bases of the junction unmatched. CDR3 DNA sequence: TGTGCCAGCCATCGGGACAGCACTAACTATGGCTACACCTTC. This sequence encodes CASHRDSTNYGYTF.

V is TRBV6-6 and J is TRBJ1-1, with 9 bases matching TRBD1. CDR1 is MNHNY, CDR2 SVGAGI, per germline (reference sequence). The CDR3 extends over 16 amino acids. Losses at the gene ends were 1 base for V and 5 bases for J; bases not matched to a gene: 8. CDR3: CASSYLQGALGTEAFF. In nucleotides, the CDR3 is TGTGCCAGCAGTTACTTACAGGGGGCATTAGGGACTGAAGCTTTCTTT.

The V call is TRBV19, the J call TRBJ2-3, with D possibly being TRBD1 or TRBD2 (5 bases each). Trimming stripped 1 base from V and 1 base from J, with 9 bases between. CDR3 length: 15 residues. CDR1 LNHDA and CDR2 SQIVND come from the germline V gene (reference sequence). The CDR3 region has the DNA TGTGCCAGTAGTATAGGAGGGGTTGGCACAGATACGCAGTATTTT. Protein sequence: CASSIGGVGTDTQYF.

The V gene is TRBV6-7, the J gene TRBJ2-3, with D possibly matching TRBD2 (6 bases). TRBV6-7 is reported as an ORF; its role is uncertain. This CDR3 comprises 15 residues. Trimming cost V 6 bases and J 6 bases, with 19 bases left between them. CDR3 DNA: TGTGCCAGCAGAACGGAGGGGAGTTCTTTGGATACGCAGTATTTT. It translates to CASRTEGSSLDTQYF.

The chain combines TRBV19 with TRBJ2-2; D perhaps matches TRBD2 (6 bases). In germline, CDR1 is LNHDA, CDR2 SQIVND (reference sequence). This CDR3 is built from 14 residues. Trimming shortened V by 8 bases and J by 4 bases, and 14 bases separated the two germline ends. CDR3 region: CASVGLARTGELFF. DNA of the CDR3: TGTGCCAGTGTGGGGCTAGCGCGCACCGGGGAGCTGTTTTTT.

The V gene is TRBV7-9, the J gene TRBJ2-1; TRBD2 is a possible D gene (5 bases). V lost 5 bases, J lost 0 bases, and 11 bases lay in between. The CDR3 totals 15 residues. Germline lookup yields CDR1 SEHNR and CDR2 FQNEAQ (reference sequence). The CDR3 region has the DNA TGTGCCAGCAGCGATACTAGGAGCTCCTACAATGAGCAGTTCTTC. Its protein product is CASSDTRSSYNEQFF. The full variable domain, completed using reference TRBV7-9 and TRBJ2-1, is DTGVSQNPRHKITKRGQNVTFRCDPISEHNRLYWYRQTLGQGPEFLTYFQNEAQLEKSRLLSDRFSAERPKGSFSTLEIQRTEQGDSAMYLCASSDTRSSYNEQFFGPGTRLTVL.

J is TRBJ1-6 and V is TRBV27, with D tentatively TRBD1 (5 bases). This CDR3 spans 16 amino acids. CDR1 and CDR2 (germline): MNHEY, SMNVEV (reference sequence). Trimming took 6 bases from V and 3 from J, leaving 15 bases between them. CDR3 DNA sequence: TGTGCCAGCAGATCGGCCCGGGACGGCTATAATTCACCCCTCCACTTT. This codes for CASRSARDGYNSPLHF.

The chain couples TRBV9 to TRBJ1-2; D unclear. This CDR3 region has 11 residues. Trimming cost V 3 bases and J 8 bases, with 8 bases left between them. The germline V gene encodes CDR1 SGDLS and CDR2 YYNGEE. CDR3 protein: CASSAPGGYTF. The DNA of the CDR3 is TGTGCCAGCAGCGCGCCGGGCGGCTACACCTTC.

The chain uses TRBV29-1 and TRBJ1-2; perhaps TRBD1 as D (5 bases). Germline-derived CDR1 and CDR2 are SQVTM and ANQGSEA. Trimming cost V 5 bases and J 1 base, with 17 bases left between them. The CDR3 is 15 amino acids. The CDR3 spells CSVQSGGQINYGYTF. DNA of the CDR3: TGCAGCGTTCAAAGCGGGGGTCAGATTAACTATGGCTACACCTTC.

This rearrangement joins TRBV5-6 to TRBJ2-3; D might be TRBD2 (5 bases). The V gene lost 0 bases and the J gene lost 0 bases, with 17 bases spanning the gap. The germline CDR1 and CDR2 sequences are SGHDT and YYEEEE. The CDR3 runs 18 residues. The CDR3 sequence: CASSLAGGLNSSTDTQYF. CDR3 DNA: TGTGCCAGCAGCTTGGCGGGCGGGTTGAACTCTAGCACAGATACGCAGTATTTT.

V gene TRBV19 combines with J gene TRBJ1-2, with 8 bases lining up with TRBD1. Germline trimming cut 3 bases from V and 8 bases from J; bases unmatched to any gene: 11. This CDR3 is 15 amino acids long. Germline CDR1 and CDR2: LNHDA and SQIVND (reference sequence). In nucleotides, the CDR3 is TGTGCCAGTAGTATCTGGACAGGGTTACGTGGAGGCTACACCTTC. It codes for CASSIWTGLRGGYTF.

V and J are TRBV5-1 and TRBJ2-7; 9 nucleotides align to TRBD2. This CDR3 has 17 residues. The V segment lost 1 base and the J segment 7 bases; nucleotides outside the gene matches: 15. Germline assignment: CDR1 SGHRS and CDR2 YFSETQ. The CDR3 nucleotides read TGCGCCAGCAGCTTGATCGGCGGGAGGGCCGGTGGTGGAGAGCAGTACTTC. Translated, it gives CASSLIGGRAGGGEQYF.

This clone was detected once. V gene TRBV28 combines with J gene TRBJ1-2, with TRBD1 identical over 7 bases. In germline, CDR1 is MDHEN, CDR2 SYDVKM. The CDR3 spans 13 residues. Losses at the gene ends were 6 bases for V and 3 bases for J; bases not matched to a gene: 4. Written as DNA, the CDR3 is TGTGCCAGCAGGGCCGACAGGGACTATGGCTACACCTTC. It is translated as CASRADRDYGYTF.

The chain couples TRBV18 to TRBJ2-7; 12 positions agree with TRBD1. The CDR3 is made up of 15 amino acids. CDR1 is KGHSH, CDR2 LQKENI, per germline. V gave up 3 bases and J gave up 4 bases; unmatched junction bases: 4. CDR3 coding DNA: TGTGCCAGCTCACCCGGGACAGGGGGCTCTTACGAGCAGTACTTC. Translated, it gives CASSPGTGGSYEQYF.

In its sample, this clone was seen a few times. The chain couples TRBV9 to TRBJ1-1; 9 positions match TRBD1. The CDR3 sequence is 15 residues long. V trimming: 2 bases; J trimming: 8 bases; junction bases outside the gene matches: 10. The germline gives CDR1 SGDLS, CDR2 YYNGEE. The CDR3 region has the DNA TGTGCCAGCAGCGTCTTTGACGGACAGGGGAGGGAAGCTTTCTTT. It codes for CASSVFDGQGREAFF.

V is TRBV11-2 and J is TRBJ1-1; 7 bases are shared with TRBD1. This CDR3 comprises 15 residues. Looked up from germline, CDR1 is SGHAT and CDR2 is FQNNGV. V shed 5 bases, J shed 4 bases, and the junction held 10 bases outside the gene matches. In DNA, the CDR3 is TGTGCCAGCAGCCCACAGGGGACCGGCGGCACTGAAGCTTTCTTT. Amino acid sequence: CASSPQGTGGTEAFF.

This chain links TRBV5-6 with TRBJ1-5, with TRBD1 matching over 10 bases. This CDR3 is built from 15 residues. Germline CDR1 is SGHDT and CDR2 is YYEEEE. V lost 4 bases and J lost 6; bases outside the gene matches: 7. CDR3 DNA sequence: TGTGCCAGCAGCGGGGGCGGGACAGGGGCTCAGCCCCAGCATTTT. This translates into CASSGGGTGAQPQHF.

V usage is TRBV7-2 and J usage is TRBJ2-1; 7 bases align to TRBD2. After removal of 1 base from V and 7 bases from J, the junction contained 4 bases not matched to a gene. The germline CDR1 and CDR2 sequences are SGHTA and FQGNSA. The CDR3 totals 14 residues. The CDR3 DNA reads TGTGCCAGCAGCTTAGATGGGAGGGGAAATGAGCAGTTCTTC. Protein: CASSLDGRGNEQFF.